This TCR beta chain is drawn from a study of shared clonotypes between healthy human individuals. Study summary: Donor ages ranged 18 to 49 years: a couple of women, a few men.

Only in-frame clones appear in the TCRdb table, and some are missing; sequencing was by immunoSEQ multiplex PCR. The sample has 1.4 million to 1.5 million clones; approximately 96% are singletons. Germline V gene sequence: CDR1 SNHLY, CDR2 FYNNEI. The CDR3 is 13 residues long. With 7 bases removed from V and 0 bases from J, the gap between germline ends came to 9 bases. This sequence joins TRBV2 and TRBJ1-1; the D is unclear. The clonotype originates from a young man in good health. Sample: naive CD4+ T cells sorted from blood. Subset reported: CD45RA+ positively selected. This CDR3 reads CASNVVMNTEAFF. DNA of the CDR3: TGTGCCAGCAATGTGGTTATGAACACTGAAGCTTTCTTT.